These 18 T cell receptor beta chains came from one sample sequenced in a study of vaccination and CD4 T cells after COVID-19. The treatment denotes: roughly 11-day PBMC culture with coronavirus spike peptide pools or control peptides (ViraFEST assay). Prior to the COVID-19 pandemic (2011-2018), the unexposed donor's CD4+ T cells were collected. Sequenced with the Oncomine TCR Beta short-read assay was DNA taken from cultured CD4+ T cells. Investigators isolated genomic DNA from cultured CD4+ T cells. TCRdb reprocessed the PCR reads with MiXCR, giving one entry per CDR3 protein. This sample carries approximately 11,000 distinct CDR3 sequences, about 40% of them seen once, and the ten largest clones take 20% to 25%. No cognate antigen is known for these TCRs. The sample taken for sequencing was CD4+ T cells from blood, cultured in vitro. Receptors were obtained from a human donor in good health.

The chain carries TRBV6-1 and TRBJ2-1; 7 bases are shared with TRBD2. V shed 6 bases, J shed 3 bases, and the junction held 14 bases outside the gene matches. CDR3 length: 17 residues. Germline values: CDR1 MNHNS, CDR2 SASEGT. This chain's CDR3 is CASSPRRRAGNYNEQFF. In DNA form, the CDR3 reads TGTGCCAGCAGCCCCCGCCGAAGAGCGGGAAACTACAATGAGCAGTTCTTC.

The chain links TRBV10-3 to TRBJ2-3; the D gene is possibly TRBD1 (5 bases). CDR3 length: 16 amino acids. CDR1 ENHRY and CDR2 SYGVKD come from the germline V gene. Trimming cost V 4 bases and J 0 bases, with 14 bases left between them. CDR3 DNA sequence: TGTGCCATCAGTGCCGACAGCGAACCTAGCACAGATACGCAGTATTTT. Its translation is CAISADSEPSTDTQYF.

This chain links TRBV4-3 with TRBJ1-2; tentatively, D is TRBD1 (5 bases). Germline V gives CDR1 LGHNA, CDR2 YSLEER. This CDR3 spans 21 amino acids. With 0 bases removed from V and 1 base from J, the gap between germline ends came to 27 bases. Here the CDR3 reads CASSQERERGGPGLHNYGYTF. CDR3 DNA: TGCGCCAGCAGCCAAGAGCGTGAGCGTGGTGGTCCGGGACTTCATAACTATGGCTACACCTTC.

This clonotype came up once. This sequence joins TRBV6-2 or TRBV6-3 and TRBJ1-3; D is unresolved. The germline V gene has CDR1 MNHEY and CDR2 SVGEGT. V was clipped by 2 bases and J by 0 bases, with 8 bases between them. The CDR3 contains 15 residues. The CDR3 sequence is CASSYGQASGNTIYF. The CDR3 region has the DNA TGTGCCAGCAGTTACGGGCAGGCCTCTGGAAACACCATATATTTT.

The sample holds a few counts of this clonotype. J is TRBJ2-5 and V is TRBV5-1, with D possibly TRBD1 on 6 matching bases. Trimming cost V 0 bases and J 1 base, with 10 bases left between them. The CDR3 covers 15 residues. In germline, CDR1 is SGHRS, CDR2 YFSETQ. The CDR3 reads CASSLAGTRQETQYF. CDR3 nucleotides: TGCGCCAGCAGCTTGGCCGGGACACGCCAAGAGACCCAGTACTTC.

This clonotype turned up a few times. The V and J genes are TRBV7-2 and TRBJ2-1; TRBD2 matches 10 bases. This CDR3 is built from 16 residues. The V gene end was trimmed by 4 bases and the J gene end by 1 base; junction bases not matched to a gene: 4. Germline CDR1 is SGHTA and CDR2 is FQGNSA. CDR3 loop: CASSSGLAASYNEQFF. The DNA of the CDR3 is TGTGCCAGCAGCTCAGGACTAGCGGCTTCCTACAATGAGCAGTTCTTC.

The chain joins TRBV12-3 or TRBV12-4 to TRBJ2-2; 8 bases line up with TRBD1. This CDR3 contains 14 residues. V was clipped by 7 bases and J by 6 bases; unmatched bases: 7. CDR3 nucleotides: TGTGCCAGCATTAGGACAGGGCCCTCCGGGGAGCTGTTTTTT. Amino acid sequence: CASIRTGPSGELFF.

This clonotype was detected a few times. The V call is TRBV28, the J call TRBJ1-5, with no clear D. CDR3 length: 15 residues. V lost 6 bases to trimming and J lost 4 bases, with 16 bases between them. The germline CDR1 and CDR2 sequences are MDHEN and SYDVKM. The DNA for the CDR3 is TGTGCCAGCAGGAAATCCGTGGGCGGGAATCAGCCCCAGCATTTT. This translates into CASRKSVGGNQPQHF. Full variable domain (missing parts from reference TRBV28 and TRBJ1-5): DVKVTQSSRYLVKRTGEKVFLECVQDMDHENMFWYRQDPGLGLRLIYFSYDVKMKEKGDIPEGYSVSREKKERFSLILESASTNQTSMYLCASRKSVGGNQPQHFGDGTRLSIL.

V is TRBV28 and J is TRBJ2-1; 13 bases match TRBD2. This CDR3 contains 16 residues. The V gene's germline CDR1 is MDHEN and CDR2 SYDVKM. Trimming cost V 6 bases and J 10 bases; bases outside gene matches: 12. CDR3 bases: TGTGCCAGCAGCCCCTGGACTAGCGGGAGCGGAGGCGAGCAGTTCTTC. This codes for CASSPWTSGSGGEQFF.

This clonotype was detected a few times. V usage is TRBV20-1 and J usage is TRBJ2-3; TRBD2 agrees at 7 bases. The V and J ends lost 3 bases and 5 bases, in that order; junction bases with no gene match: 11. CDR1 is DFQATT and CDR2 is SNEGSKA in the germline V gene (reference sequence). This CDR3 has 15 amino acids. This CDR3 reads CSARERRREKDTQYF. CDR3 in DNA: TGCAGTGCTAGGGAGCGTCGGCGGGAGAAAGATACGCAGTATTTT.

J is TRBJ2-7 and V is TRBV28; D possibly matches TRBD1 or TRBD2 (5 bases each). Trimming took 5 bases from V and 2 from J, leaving 13 bases between them. Germline CDR1 MDHEN, CDR2 SYDVKM. The CDR3 contains 14 residues. CDR3 sequence: CASSTGTTPYEQYF. In DNA, the CDR3 is TGTGCCAGCAGTACCGGGACCACTCCCTACGAGCAGTACTTC.

This clonotype was detected only once. This rearrangement joins TRBV7-8 to TRBJ1-3, with 7 positions matching TRBD1. CDR1 and CDR2 from the germline V gene are SGHVS and FQNEAQ. V was pared by 4 bases and J by 4 bases, with 7 bases of the junction left unmatched. The length of the CDR3 is 15 residues. The CDR3 DNA follows: TGTGCCAGCAGCTCCTCGACAGGGTCGGGAAACACCATATATTTT. It yields the protein CASSSSTGSGNTIYF.

This clonotype was counted only a few times. This chain connects TRBV7-2 to TRBJ1-6, with a tentative D call TRBD1 (5 bases). V was trimmed by 1 base and J by 13 bases, leaving 17 bases between them. The V gene's germline CDR1 is SGHTA and CDR2 FQGNSA. The CDR3 totals 15 residues. The CDR3 DNA follows: TGTGCCAGCAGCTTAGGAGCTGGGGGGAAGCGTCCCCTCCACTTT. Translated, it gives CASSLGAGGKRPLHF.

The chain combines TRBV20-1 with TRBJ1-1; 7 nucleotides align to TRBD1. V trimming: 4 bases; J trimming: 10 bases; junction bases outside the gene matches: 18. The CDR3 sequence is 15 residues long. Germline V lookup: CDR1 DFQATT, CDR2 SNEGSKA (reference sequence). The CDR3 region has the DNA TGCAGTGCTATAGGCCCGGGACAGCTGCGGGATGGAGCTTTCTTT. Encoded protein: CSAIGPGQLRDGAFF.

This clonotype has just a few counts. The rearrangement links TRBV27 to TRBJ2-7, with 8 bases aligning to TRBD2. CDR3 length: 15 residues. J gave up 2 bases and V 2 bases, and 5 bases lay outside the gene matches. Germline V gives CDR1 MNHEY, CDR2 SMNVEV (reference sequence). In DNA form, the CDR3 reads TGTGCCAGCAGTTTAACTAGCGGTTTGACCTACGAGCAGTACTTC. Its translation is CASSLTSGLTYEQYF.

By share, this clonotype ranks as medium-sized (0.01 to 0.1%). The chain joins TRBV15 to TRBJ1-1; a possible D gene is TRBD1 (5 bases). V was trimmed by 0 bases and J by 1 base, leaving 12 bases between them. The CDR3 consists of 16 residues. Per the germline V gene, CDR1 is LNHNV and CDR2 is YYDKDF (reference sequence). The CDR3 protein is CATSRDTATANTEAFF. For the CDR3, the DNA is TGTGCCACCAGCAGAGATACCGCGACAGCGAACACTGAAGCTTTCTTT.

V is TRBV21-1 and J is TRBJ2-5; the DNA was not compared with TRBD1, the D call given in the table. TRBV21-1 constitutes a pseudogene. The CDR3 contains 16 residues. CDR3: CASSKALETGKETQYF. The CDR3 region has the DNA TGTGCCAGCAGCAAAGCGCTAGAGACAGGGAAAGAGACCCAGTACTTC.

The chain carries TRBV6-1 and TRBJ2-5; D tentatively fits TRBD1 or TRBD2 (7 bases each). The ends were cut back, 5 bases at V and 2 bases at J, with 18 bases in the middle. The germline CDR1 and CDR2 sequences are MNHNS and SASEGT. This CDR3 is 16 amino acids long. CDR3 sequence reads: CASSPYRQGLQETQYF. The CDR3 region has the DNA TGTGCCAGCAGTCCCTATCGACAGGGACTACAAGAGACCCAGTACTTC.